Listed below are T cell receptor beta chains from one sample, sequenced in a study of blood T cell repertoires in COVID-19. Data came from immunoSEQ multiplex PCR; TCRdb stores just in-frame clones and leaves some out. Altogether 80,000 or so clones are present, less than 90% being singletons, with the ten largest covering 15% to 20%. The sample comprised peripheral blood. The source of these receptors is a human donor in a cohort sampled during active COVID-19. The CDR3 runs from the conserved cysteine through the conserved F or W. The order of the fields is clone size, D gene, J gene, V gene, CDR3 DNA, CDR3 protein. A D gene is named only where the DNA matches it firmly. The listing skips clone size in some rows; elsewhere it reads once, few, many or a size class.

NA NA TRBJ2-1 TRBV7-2 TGTGCCAGCAGCTTATATGCGGGTGAGCAGTTCTTC CASSLYAGEQFF
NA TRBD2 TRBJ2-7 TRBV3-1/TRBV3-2 TGTGCCAGCAGCCAAGCGGGGACTAGCGGGGAACAGAGCTCCTACGAGCAGTACTTC CASSQAGTSGEQSSYEQYF
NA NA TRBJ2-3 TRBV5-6 TGTGCCAGCAGCTGGGGACTTTCGTTGAGCACAGATACGCAGTATTTT CASSWGLSLSTDTQYF
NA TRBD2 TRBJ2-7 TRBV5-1 TGCGCCAGCAGCTTTCGACTAGCGGGGAGCTCCTACGAGCAGTACTTC CASSFRLAGSSYEQYF
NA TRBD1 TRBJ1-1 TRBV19 TGTGCCAGTAGTCCCCCGGACAGGGGAGGCACTGAAGCTTTCTTT CASSPPDRGGTEAFF
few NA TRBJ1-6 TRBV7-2 TGTGCCAGCAGCAACGGAGGGGCCTCCTATAATTCACCCCTCCACTTT CASSNGGASYNSPLHF
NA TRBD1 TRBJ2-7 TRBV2 TGTGCCAGCATTGGCCTCAGGGGGCCCTACGAGCAGTACTTC CASIGLRGPYEQYF
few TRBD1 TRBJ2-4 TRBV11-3 TGTGCCAGCAGCTTAGGAGGAGACAGGGGCCACATTCAGTACTTC CASSLGGDRGHIQYF
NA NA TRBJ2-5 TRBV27 TGTGCCAGCAGTTTTAGGTCGGGGGAGACCCAGTACTTC CASSFRSGETQYF
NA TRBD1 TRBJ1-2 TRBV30 TGTGCCTGGAATGCAGGGGGCATCGGTGGCTACACCTTC CAWNAGGIGGYTF
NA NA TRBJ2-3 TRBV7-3 TGTGCCAGCAGCCCAAACCCGACTAGTAGGACAGATACGCAGTATTTT CASSPNPTSRTDTQYF
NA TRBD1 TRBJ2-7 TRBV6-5 TGTGCCAGCAGTTACTCGGAGACAGGGGTCTACGAGCAGTACTTC CASSYSETGVYEQYF
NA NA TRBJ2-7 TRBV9 TGTGCCAGCAGCGTAGGTTCGGAGTACGAGCAGTACTTC CASSVGSEYEQYF
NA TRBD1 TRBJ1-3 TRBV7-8 TGTGCCAGCAGCTTACCTACAGGGGGAGTGGACACCATATATTTT CASSLPTGGVDTIYF
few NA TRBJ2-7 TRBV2 TGTGCCAGCAGTGATGAGGCAGGGTTAACCTACGAGCAGTACTTC CASSDEAGLTYEQYF
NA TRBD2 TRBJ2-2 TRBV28 TGTGCCAGCAGGAGGACTAGCGGGGCGAACACCGGGGAGCTGTTTTTT CASRRTSGANTGELFF
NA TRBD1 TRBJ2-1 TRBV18 TGTGCCAGCTCATACCAGGGACAGGGGACCTACAATGAGCAGTTCTTC CASSYQGQGTYNEQFF
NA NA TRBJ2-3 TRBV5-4 TGTGCCAGCAGCACCCGGGGGGCTAGCACAGATACGCAGTATTTT CASSTRGASTDTQYF
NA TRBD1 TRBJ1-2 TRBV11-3 TGTGCCAGCAGCTCTCGACAGGGGGCTTCCTATGGCTACACCTTC CASSSRQGASYGYTF
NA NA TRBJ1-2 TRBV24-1 TGTGCCACCAGTGAGGCCCAGGGTAGCTATGGCTACACCTTC CATSEAQGSYGYTF
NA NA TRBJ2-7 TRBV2 TGTGCCAGCAGCCGGGACTCTCAGACGGGCGAGCAGTACTTC CASSRDSQTGEQYF
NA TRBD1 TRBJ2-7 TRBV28 TGTGCCAGCAGCAGGGGACAGGCCTACGAGCAGTACTTC CASSRGQAYEQYF
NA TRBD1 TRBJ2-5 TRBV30 TGTGCCTGGAGCCAAGACAGGGGACAACAAGAGACCCAGTACTTC CAWSQDRGQQETQYF
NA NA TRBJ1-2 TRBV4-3 TGCGCCAGCAGCACCCTCGACTCAGCTAACTATGGCTACACCTTC CASSTLDSANYGYTF
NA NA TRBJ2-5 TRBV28 TGTGCCAGCAACACCCCGGACTCACCGGAGACCCAGTACTTC CASNTPDSPETQYF
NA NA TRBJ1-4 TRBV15 TGTGCCACCAGCAGAGATGTAGGGAGTTCTGAAAAACTGTTTTTT CATSRDVGSSEKLFF
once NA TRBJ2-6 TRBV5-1 TGCGCCAGCAGCTTTCAACAGTCGTCTGGGGCCAACGTCCTGACTTTC CASSFQQSSGANVLTF
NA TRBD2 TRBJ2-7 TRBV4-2 TGTGCCAGCAGGGAAACTAGCGGGGGGATCTACGAGCAGTACTTC CASRETSGGIYEQYF
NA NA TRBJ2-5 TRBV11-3 TGTGCCAGCAGCTCACATCTGCGGACTAGAGGGGGGGAAGAGACCCAGTACTTC CASSSHLRTRGGEETQYF
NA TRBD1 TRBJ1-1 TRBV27 TGTGCCAGCAGTTCGTGGGACAGGGTGAACACTGAAGCTTTCTTT CASSSWDRVNTEAFF
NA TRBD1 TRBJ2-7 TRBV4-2 TGTGCCAGCAGCTCCTATGGGACAGGGGTCGAGCAGTACTTC CASSSYGTGVEQYF
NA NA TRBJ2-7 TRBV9 TGTGCCAGCAGCGTAGACGACAGTCACGAGCAGTACTTC CASSVDDSHEQYF
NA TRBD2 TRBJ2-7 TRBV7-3 TGTGCCAGCAGCTTAAATCCTAGCGGGAGCTCCTACGAGCAGTACTTC CASSLNPSGSSYEQYF